This TCR beta chain came from a study of quantifying T cell responses using KT2 cells. On the study more broadly: Reverse transcription used primers in the TCR alpha and beta constant regions. The second PCR was a qPCR stopped at a predetermined fluorescence threshold.

The table lists this clonotype with a few counts. A single-stranded UMI oligo with SP2 sequence was ligated to cDNA 3' ends. The first PCR ran around 4 cycles with an equimolar RC1.1 and RC1.2 beta primer mix. From the second PCR onward, TCR alpha and beta chains were processed separately. From the UMI-ligation and nested PCR reads, TCRdb called clonotypes with MiXCR, one entry per CDR3 protein. The repertoire holds tens of thousands of distinct CDR3 sequences, with 10% to 15% as singletons. The CDR3 is 13 residues long. Germline CDR1 is SNHLY and CDR2 is FYNNEI. Trimming took off 5 bases at V and 0 bases at J, with 4 bases between the two ends.

The chain couples TRBV2 to TRBJ2-2, with unresolved D. The specimen was PBMCs spiked with cells of the T cell clone KT2. The origin of this receptor is a human donor. For the CDR3, the DNA is TGTGCCAGCAGTACCTCGAACACCGGGGAGCTGTTTTTT. As protein: CASSTSNTGELFF.